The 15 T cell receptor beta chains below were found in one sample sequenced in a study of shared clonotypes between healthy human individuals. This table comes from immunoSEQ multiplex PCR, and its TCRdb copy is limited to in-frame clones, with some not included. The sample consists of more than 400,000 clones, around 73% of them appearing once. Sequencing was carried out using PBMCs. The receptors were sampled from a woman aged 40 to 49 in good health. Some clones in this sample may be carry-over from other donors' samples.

In DNA, the CDR3 is TGTGCCAGCAGGGGGACAGGGGTCCCTAATGAAAAACTGTTTTTT. Its translation is CASRGTGVPNEKLFF. The V gene is TRBV6-1, the J gene TRBJ1-4; TRBD1 matches at 10 bases. Germline V gene sequence: CDR1 MNHNS, CDR2 SASEGT. After removal of 6 bases from V and 3 bases from J, the junction contained 4 bases not matched to a gene. This CDR3 region has 15 residues.

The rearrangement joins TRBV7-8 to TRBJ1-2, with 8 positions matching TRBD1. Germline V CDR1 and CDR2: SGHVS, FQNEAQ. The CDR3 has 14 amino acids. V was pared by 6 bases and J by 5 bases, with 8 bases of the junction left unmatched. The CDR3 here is CASRPDRGTYGYTF. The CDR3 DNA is TGTGCCAGCAGACCCGACAGGGGAACGTATGGCTACACCTTC.

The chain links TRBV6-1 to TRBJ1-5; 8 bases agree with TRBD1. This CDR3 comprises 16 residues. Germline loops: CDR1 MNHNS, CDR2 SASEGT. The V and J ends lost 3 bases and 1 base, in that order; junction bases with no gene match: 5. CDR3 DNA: TGTGCCAGCAGTGAGGGTAGGACAGGGAGCAATCAGCCCCAGCATTTT. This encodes CASSEGRTGSNQPQHF.

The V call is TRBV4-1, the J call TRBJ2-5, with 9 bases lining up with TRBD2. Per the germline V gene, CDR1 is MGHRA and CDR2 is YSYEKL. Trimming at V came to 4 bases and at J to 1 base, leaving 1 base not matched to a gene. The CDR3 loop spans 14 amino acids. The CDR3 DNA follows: TGCGCCAGCAGCCGACTAGCGGTCCAAGAGACCCAGTACTTC. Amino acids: CASSRLAVQETQYF.

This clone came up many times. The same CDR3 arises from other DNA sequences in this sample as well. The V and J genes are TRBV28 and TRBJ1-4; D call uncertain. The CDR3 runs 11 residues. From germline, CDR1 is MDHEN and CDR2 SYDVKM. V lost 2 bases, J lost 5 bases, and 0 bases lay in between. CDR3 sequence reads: CASSLNEKLFF. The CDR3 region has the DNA TGTGCCAGCAGTTTAAATGAAAAACTGTTTTTT.

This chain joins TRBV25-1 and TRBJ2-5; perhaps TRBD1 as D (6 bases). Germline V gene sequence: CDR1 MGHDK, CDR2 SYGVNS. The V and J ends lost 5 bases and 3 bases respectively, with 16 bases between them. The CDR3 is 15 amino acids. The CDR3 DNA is TGTGCCAGCAGTCAACTTGAGACAGGAAAAGAGACCCAGTACTTC. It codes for CASSQLETGKETQYF.

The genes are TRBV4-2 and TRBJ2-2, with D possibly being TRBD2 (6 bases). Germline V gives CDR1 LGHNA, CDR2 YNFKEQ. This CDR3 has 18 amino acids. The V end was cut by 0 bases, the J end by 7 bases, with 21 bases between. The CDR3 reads CASSQDWERTAGSGELFF. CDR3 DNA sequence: TGTGCCAGCAGCCAAGATTGGGAGCGGACGGCCGGGAGCGGGGAGCTGTTTTTT.

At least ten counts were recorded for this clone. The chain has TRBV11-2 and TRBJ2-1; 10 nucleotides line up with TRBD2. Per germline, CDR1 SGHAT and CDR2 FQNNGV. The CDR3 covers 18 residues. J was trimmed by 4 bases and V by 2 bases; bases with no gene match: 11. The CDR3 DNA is TGTGCCAGCAGCTTAAATCATAGAACTAGCGGGATTTACAATGAGCAGTTCTTC. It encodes CASSLNHRTSGIYNEQFF.

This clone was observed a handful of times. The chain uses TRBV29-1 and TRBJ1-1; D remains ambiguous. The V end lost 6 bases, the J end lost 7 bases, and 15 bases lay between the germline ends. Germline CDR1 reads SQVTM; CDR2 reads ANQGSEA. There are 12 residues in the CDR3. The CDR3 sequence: CSVNSDRLEAFF. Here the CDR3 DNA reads TGCAGCGTCAATTCGGACCGGCTTGAAGCTTTCTTT.

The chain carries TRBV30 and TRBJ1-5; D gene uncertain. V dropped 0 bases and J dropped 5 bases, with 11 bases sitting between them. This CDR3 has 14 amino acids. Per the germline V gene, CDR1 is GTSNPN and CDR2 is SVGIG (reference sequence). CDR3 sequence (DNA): TGTGCCTGGAGTGTACTCACAGATTATCAGCCCCAGCATTTT. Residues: CAWSVLTDYQPQHF.

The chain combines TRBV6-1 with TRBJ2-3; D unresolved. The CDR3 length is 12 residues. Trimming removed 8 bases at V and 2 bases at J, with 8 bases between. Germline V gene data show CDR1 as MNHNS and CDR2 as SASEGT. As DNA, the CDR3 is TGTGCCAGCTGCCACGACACAGATACGCAGTATTTT. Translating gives CASCHDTDTQYF.

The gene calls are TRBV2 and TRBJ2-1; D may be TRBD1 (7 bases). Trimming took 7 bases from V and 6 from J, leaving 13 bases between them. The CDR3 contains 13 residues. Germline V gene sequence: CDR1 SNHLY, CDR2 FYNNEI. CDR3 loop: CASIGQGGNEQFF. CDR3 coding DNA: TGTGCCAGCATTGGGCAGGGGGGCAATGAGCAGTTCTTC.

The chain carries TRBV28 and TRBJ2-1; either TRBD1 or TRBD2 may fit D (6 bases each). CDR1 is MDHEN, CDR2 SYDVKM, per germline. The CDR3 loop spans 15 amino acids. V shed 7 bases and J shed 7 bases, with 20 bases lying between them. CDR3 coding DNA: TGTGCCAGCAAAAACGAGGGGGGTCCGGGTAATGAGCAGTTCTTC. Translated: CASKNEGGPGNEQFF.

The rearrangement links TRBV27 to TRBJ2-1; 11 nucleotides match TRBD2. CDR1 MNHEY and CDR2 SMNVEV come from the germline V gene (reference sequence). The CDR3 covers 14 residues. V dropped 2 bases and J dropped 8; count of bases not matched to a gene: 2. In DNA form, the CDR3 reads TGTGCCAGCAGTTTAGAACTAGCGGGAGATGAGCAGTTCTTC. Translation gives CASSLELAGDEQFF.

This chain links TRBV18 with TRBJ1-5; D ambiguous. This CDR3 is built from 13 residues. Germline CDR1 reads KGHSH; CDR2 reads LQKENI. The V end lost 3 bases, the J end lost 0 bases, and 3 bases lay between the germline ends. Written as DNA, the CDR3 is TGTGCCAGCTCACCCCTTAGCAATCAGCCCCAGCATTTT. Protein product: CASSPLSNQPQHF.